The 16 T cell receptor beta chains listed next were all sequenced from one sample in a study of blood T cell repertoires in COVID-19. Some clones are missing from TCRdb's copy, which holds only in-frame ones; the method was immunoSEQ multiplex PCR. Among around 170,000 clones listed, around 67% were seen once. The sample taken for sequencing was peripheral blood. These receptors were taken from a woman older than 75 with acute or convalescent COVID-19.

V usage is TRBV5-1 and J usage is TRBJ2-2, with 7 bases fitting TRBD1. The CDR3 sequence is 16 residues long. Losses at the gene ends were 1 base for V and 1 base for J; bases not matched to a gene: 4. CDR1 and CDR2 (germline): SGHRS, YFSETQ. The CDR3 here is CASSLRQGMNTGELFF. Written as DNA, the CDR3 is TGCGCCAGCAGCTTGAGACAGGGAATGAACACCGGGGAGCTGTTTTTT. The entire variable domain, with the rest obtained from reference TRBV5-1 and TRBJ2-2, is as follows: KAGVTQTPRYLIKTRGQQVTLSCSPISGHRSVSWYQQTPGQGLQFLFEYFSETQRNKGNFPGRFSGRQFSNSRSEMNVSTLELGDSALYLCASSLRQGMNTGELFFGEGSRLTVL.

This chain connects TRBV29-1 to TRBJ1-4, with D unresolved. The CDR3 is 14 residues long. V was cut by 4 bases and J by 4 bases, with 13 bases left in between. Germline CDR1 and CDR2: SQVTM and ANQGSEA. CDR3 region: CSVALSPNNEKLFF. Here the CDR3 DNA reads TGCAGCGTTGCCCTAAGCCCGAATAATGAAAAACTGTTTTTT.

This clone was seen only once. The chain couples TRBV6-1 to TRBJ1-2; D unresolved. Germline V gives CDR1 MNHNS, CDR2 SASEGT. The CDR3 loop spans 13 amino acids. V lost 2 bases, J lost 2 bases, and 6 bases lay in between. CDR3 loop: CASSENKNYGYTF. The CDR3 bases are TGTGCCAGCAGTGAAAATAAAAACTATGGCTACACCTTC.

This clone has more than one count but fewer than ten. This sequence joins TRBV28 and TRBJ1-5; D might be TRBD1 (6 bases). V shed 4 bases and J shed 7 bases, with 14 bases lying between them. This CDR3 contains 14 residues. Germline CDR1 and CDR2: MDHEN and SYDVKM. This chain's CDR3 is CASSYQGLGQPQHF. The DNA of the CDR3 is TGTGCCAGCAGTTACCAGGGGCTGGGACAGCCCCAGCATTTT.

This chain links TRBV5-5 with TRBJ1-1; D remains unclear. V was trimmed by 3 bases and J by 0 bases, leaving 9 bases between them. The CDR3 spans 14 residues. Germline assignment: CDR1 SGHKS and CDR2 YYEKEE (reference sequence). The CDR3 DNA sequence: TGTGCCAGCAGCTCGGGGATTATGAACACTGAAGCTTTCTTT. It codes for CASSSGIMNTEAFF.

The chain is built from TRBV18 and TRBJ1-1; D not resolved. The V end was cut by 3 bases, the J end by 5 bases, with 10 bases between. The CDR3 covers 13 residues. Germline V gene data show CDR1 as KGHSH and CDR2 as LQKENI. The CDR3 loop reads CASSPPGSTEAFF. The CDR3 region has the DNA TGTGCCAGCTCACCCCCGGGATCGACTGAAGCTTTCTTT.

CDR3 nucleotide sequence: TGTGCCAGCAGTGAAGAATCGCAGAATTCACCCCTCCACTTT. Its translation: CASSEESQNSPLHF. The rearrangement links TRBV6-1 to TRBJ1-6; D not resolved. CDR1 MNHNS and CDR2 SASEGT come from the germline V gene. V lost 1 base and J 7 bases, leaving 8 bases between the germline ends. The CDR3 length is 14 residues.

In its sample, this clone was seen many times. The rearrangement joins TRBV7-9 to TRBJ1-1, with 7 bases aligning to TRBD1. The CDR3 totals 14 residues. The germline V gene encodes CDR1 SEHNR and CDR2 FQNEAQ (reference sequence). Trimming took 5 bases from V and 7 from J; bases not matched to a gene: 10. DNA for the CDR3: TGTGCCAGCAGCCCAGACAGGGCAGGGGTTGAAGCTTTCTTT. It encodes CASSPDRAGVEAFF.

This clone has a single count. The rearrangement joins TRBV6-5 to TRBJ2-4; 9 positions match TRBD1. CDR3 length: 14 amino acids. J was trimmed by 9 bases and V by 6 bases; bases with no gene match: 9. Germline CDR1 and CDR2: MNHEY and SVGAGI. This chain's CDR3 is CASRQDRGFGIQYF. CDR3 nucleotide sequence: TGTGCCAGCAGACAGGACAGGGGTTTTGGCATTCAGTACTTC.

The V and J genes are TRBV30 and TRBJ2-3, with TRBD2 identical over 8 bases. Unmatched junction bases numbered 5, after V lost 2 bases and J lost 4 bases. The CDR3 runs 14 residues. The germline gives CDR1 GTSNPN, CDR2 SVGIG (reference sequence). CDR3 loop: CAWSRSGSPDTQYF. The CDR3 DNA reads TGTGCCTGGAGTCGAAGCGGGAGTCCAGATACGCAGTATTTT.

CDR3 protein: CASLSFGEGNTEAFF. The CDR3 nucleotides read TGTGCCAGCCTTTCTTTTGGGGAGGGGAACACTGAAGCTTTCTTT. The rearrangement joins TRBV27 to TRBJ1-1; D is uncertain. CDR1 and CDR2 (germline): MNHEY, SMNVEV (reference sequence). V lost 8 bases and J 1 base, leaving 17 bases between the germline ends. This CDR3 spans 15 amino acids.

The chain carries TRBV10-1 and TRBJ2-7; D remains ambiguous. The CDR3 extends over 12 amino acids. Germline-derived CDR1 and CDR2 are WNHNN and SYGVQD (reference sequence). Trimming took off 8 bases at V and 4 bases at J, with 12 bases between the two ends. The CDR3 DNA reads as TGCGCCAGCGGCAGGTCTCTGTACGAGCAGTACTTC. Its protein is CASGRSLYEQYF.

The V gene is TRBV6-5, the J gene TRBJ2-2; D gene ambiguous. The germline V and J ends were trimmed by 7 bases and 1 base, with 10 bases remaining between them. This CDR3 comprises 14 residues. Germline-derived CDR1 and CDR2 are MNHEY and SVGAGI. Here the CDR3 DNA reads TGTGCCAGCATTGTAAACTTGAACACCGGGGAGCTGTTTTTT. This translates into CASIVNLNTGELFF.

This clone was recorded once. CDR3 nucleotide sequence: TGTGCCAGCAGCTTAGGGGGCCAGGGAGAAGCTTTCTTT. Amino acid sequence: CASSLGGQGEAFF. The rearrangement uses TRBV11-2 and TRBJ1-1, with D tentatively TRBD1 (5 bases). Trimming stripped 1 base from V and 8 bases from J, with 11 bases between. The CDR3 has 13 residues. In germline, CDR1 is SGHAT, CDR2 FQNNGV.

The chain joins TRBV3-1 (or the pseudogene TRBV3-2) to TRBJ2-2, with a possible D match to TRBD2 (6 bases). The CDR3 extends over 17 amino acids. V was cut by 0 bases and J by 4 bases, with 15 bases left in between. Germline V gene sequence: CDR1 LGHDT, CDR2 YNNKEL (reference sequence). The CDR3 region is CASSQDVRERVTGELFF. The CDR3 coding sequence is TGTGCCAGCAGCCAAGACGTTCGGGAGAGGGTCACCGGGGAGCTGTTTTTT.

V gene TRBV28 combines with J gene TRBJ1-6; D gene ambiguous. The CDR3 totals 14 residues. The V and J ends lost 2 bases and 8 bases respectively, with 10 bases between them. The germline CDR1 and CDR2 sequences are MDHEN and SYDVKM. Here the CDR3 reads CASSLGGTYSPLHF. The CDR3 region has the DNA TGTGCCAGCAGTTTAGGCGGCACCTATTCACCCCTCCACTTT.